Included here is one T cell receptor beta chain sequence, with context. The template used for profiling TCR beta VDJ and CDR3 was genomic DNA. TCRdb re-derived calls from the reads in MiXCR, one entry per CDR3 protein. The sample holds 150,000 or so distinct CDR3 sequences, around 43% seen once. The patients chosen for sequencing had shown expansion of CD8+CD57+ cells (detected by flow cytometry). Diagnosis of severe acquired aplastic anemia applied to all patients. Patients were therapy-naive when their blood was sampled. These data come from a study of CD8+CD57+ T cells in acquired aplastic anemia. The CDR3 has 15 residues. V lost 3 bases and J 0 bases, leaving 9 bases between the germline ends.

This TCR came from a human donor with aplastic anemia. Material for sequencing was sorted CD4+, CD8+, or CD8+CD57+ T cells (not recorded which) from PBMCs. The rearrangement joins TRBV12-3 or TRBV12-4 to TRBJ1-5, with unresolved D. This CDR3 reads CASSFPGLSNQPQHF. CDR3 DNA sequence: TGTGCCAGCAGTTTTCCAGGCCTTAGCAATCAGCCCCAGCATTTT.